Listed below are T cell receptor beta chains from one sample, sequenced in a study of blood T cell repertoires in COVID-19. TCRdb's copy holds only in-frame clones and misses some; the assay was immunoSEQ multiplex PCR. The profile shows 55,000 to 85,000 clones, about nine tenths of them singletons. Sequenced: peripheral blood. The receptors were gathered from a woman between 18 and 29 years old with acute or convalescent COVID-19. Each CDR3 is given with its conserved first and last residue. D genes are given only for firm matches. Where a row states a size, it is once, few, many or the class of an expanded clone; other rows omit it.

v_gene: TRBV5-1; j_gene: TRBJ1-6; d_gene: .; abundance: .; CDR3nt: TGCGCCAGCAGCTTGGCCGGGTCCGATAACAATTCACCCCTCCACTTT; CDR3aa: CASSLAGSDNNSPLHF
v_gene: TRBV6-5; j_gene: TRBJ2-3; d_gene: TRBD2; abundance: .; CDR3nt: TGTGCCAGCAGTTACCGTGGGACTAGCGATACGCAGTATTTT; CDR3aa: CASSYRGTSDTQYF
v_gene: TRBV5-1; j_gene: TRBJ1-1; d_gene: .; abundance: .; CDR3nt: TGCGCCAGCAGCCCACCAGGGATGGGGAACACTGAAGCTTTCTTT; CDR3aa: CASSPPGMGNTEAFF
v_gene: TRBV7-9; j_gene: TRBJ1-3; d_gene: .; abundance: .; CDR3nt: TGTGCCAGCAGCTTAAAAGGAGGACCGAGCTCTGGAAACACCATATATTTT; CDR3aa: CASSLKGGPSSGNTIYF
v_gene: TRBV29-1; j_gene: TRBJ1-6; d_gene: .; abundance: .; CDR3nt: TGCAGCGTTAAGGACAGTGGGAATTCACCCCTCCACTTT; CDR3aa: CSVKDSGNSPLHF
v_gene: TRBV4-1; j_gene: TRBJ2-7; d_gene: .; abundance: .; CDR3nt: TGCGCCAGCAGCCCGGGGACATTGACCTACGAGCAGTACTTC; CDR3aa: CASSPGTLTYEQYF
v_gene: TRBV6-5; j_gene: TRBJ2-2; d_gene: .; abundance: .; CDR3nt: TGTGCCAGCAGTACTAATCCCGGGGAGCTGTTTTTT; CDR3aa: CASSTNPGELFF
v_gene: TRBV7-2; j_gene: TRBJ2-7; d_gene: TRBD1; abundance: .; CDR3nt: TGTGCCAGCAGCTTAGGGCCCCCGGGACAGGGGTACTACGAGCAGTACTTC; CDR3aa: CASSLGPPGQGYYEQYF
v_gene: TRBV15; j_gene: TRBJ1-1; d_gene: .; abundance: .; CDR3nt: TGTGCCACCAGATTACAGGGTAACACTGAAGCTTTCTTT; CDR3aa: CATRLQGNTEAFF
v_gene: TRBV29-1; j_gene: TRBJ1-2; d_gene: .; abundance: .; CDR3nt: TGCAGCGTTGGCAGGGACTATGGCTACACCTTC; CDR3aa: CSVGRDYGYTF
v_gene: TRBV6-6; j_gene: TRBJ1-5; d_gene: TRBD1; abundance: .; CDR3nt: TGTGCCAGCAGTTTACAGGACAGGGCGGGGCAGCCCCAGCATTTT; CDR3aa: CASSLQDRAGQPQHF
v_gene: TRBV29-1; j_gene: TRBJ1-1; d_gene: .; abundance: .; CDR3nt: TGCAGCGTTGCCCCCCTACAGGGATTCCACACTGAAGCTTTCTTT; CDR3aa: CSVAPLQGFHTEAFF
v_gene: TRBV6-5; j_gene: TRBJ1-1; d_gene: .; abundance: .; CDR3nt: TGTGCCAGCAGTTACGAGGGCGGCACTGAAGCTTTCTTT; CDR3aa: CASSYEGGTEAFF
v_gene: TRBV6-2/TRBV6-3; j_gene: TRBJ2-1; d_gene: TRBD1; abundance: .; CDR3nt: TGTGCCAGCAGTTGGGGACAGGGTTACAATGAGCAGTTCTTC; CDR3aa: CASSWGQGYNEQFF
v_gene: TRBV6-6; j_gene: TRBJ1-2; d_gene: .; abundance: .; CDR3nt: TGTGCCAGCAGCCCCACCGGACAGTCCCTGGCGCGCTACACCTTC; CDR3aa: CASSPTGQSLARYTF
v_gene: TRBV11-3; j_gene: TRBJ2-2; d_gene: .; abundance: .; CDR3nt: TGTGCCAGCAGCTTAAGAGAGACCGGGGAGCTGTTTTTT; CDR3aa: CASSLRETGELFF
v_gene: TRBV5-6; j_gene: TRBJ1-1; d_gene: TRBD1; abundance: .; CDR3nt: TGTGCCAGCAGCCCCATCACCGGGACAGTCAACACTGAAGCTTTCTTT; CDR3aa: CASSPITGTVNTEAFF
v_gene: TRBV9; j_gene: TRBJ2-5; d_gene: .; abundance: .; CDR3nt: TGTGCCAGCAGCGTAGGTGTACTGCAAGAGACCCAGTACTTC; CDR3aa: CASSVGVLQETQYF
v_gene: TRBV5-6; j_gene: TRBJ1-4; d_gene: .; abundance: .; CDR3nt: TGTGCCAGCAGCCGCGGACTGGATGAAAAACTGTTTTTT; CDR3aa: CASSRGLDEKLFF
v_gene: TRBV11-2; j_gene: TRBJ2-3; d_gene: TRBD1; abundance: .; CDR3nt: TGTGCCAGCAGACCCGGGACAGCCACAGATACGCAGTATTTT; CDR3aa: CASRPGTATDTQYF
v_gene: TRBV5-5; j_gene: TRBJ2-7; d_gene: .; abundance: .; CDR3nt: TGTGCCAGCAGCTTGGCCGACAGCAGCTCCTACGAGCAGTACTTC; CDR3aa: CASSLADSSSYEQYF
v_gene: TRBV4-2; j_gene: TRBJ2-5; d_gene: TRBD2; abundance: .; CDR3nt: TGTGCCAGCAGCCAAGTTTCGAGCGGGGGGCAAGAGACCCAGTACTTC; CDR3aa: CASSQVSSGGQETQYF
v_gene: TRBV5-4; j_gene: TRBJ2-7; d_gene: TRBD1; abundance: .; CDR3nt: TGTGCCAGCAGCTTGGCTCGGGACAGGTCGAGCGAGCAGTACTTC; CDR3aa: CASSLARDRSSEQYF
v_gene: TRBV4-3; j_gene: TRBJ2-5; d_gene: .; abundance: .; CDR3nt: TGCGCCAGCAGCCAAGATACTAGCCCCCAAGAGACCCAGTACTTC; CDR3aa: CASSQDTSPQETQYF
v_gene: TRBV21-1; j_gene: TRBJ1-4; d_gene: .; abundance: .; CDR3nt: TGTGCCAGCGGGGACAGGGAAGTTGGAAAACTGTTTTTT; CDR3aa: CASGDREVGKLFF
v_gene: TRBV11-2; j_gene: TRBJ2-1; d_gene: .; abundance: .; CDR3nt: TGTGCCAGCAGCCCGGCGTACGACAGAAAATACAATGAGCAGTTCTTC; CDR3aa: CASSPAYDRKYNEQFF
v_gene: TRBV12-3/TRBV12-4; j_gene: TRBJ1-2; d_gene: TRBD1; abundance: .; CDR3nt: TGTGCCAGCAGTAGGGACAGGGAATTAGGCTACACCTTC; CDR3aa: CASSRDRELGYTF
v_gene: TRBV3-1/TRBV3-2; j_gene: TRBJ2-3; d_gene: TRBD1; abundance: .; CDR3nt: TGTGCCAGCAGCCGCCGGGACAGGACAACAGATACGCAGTATTTT; CDR3aa: CASSRRDRTTDTQYF
v_gene: TRBV4-1; j_gene: TRBJ2-1; d_gene: TRBD2; abundance: once; CDR3nt: TGCGCCAGCAGCCTTACTAGCGGTTACAATGAGCAGTTCTTC; CDR3aa: CASSLTSGYNEQFF
v_gene: TRBV10-3; j_gene: TRBJ1-2; d_gene: .; abundance: .; CDR3nt: TGTGCCATCAGCCAGGCAGGCAGGGACTATGGCTACACCTTC; CDR3aa: CAISQAGRDYGYTF
v_gene: TRBV5-8; j_gene: TRBJ2-6; d_gene: .; abundance: .; CDR3nt: TGTGCCAGCAGCCCTTACTCTGGGGCCAACGTCCTGACTTTC; CDR3aa: CASSPYSGANVLTF
v_gene: TRBV3-1/TRBV3-2; j_gene: TRBJ2-2; d_gene: .; abundance: .; CDR3nt: TGTGCCAGCAGCCAACGAAACGTGGCCGCCGGGGAGCTGTTTTTT; CDR3aa: CASSQRNVAAGELFF
v_gene: TRBV30; j_gene: TRBJ1-2; d_gene: .; abundance: .; CDR3nt: TGTGCCTGGAGTGTATCACAGGACGACTATGGCTACACCTTC; CDR3aa: CAWSVSQDDYGYTF
v_gene: TRBV4-1; j_gene: TRBJ1-6; d_gene: .; abundance: .; CDR3nt: TGCGCCAGCAGCTCCTCGACAGGATGGGGTTCACCCCTCCACTTT; CDR3aa: CASSSSTGWGSPLHF
v_gene: TRBV5-5; j_gene: TRBJ2-2; d_gene: TRBD1; abundance: .; CDR3nt: TGTGCCAGCAGCTTGGACAGGGGTTCCACCGGGGAGCTGTTTTTT; CDR3aa: CASSLDRGSTGELFF
v_gene: TRBV19; j_gene: TRBJ2-2; d_gene: TRBD1; abundance: .; CDR3nt: TGTGCCAGTAGTGCGGGACAGGGAACCACCGGGGAGCTGTTTTTT; CDR3aa: CASSAGQGTTGELFF
v_gene: TRBV6-2/TRBV6-3; j_gene: TRBJ1-2; d_gene: TRBD1; abundance: .; CDR3nt: TGTGCCAGCAGTTACAACAGGGGGCAAGCTGGCTACACCTTC; CDR3aa: CASSYNRGQAGYTF
v_gene: TRBV28; j_gene: TRBJ2-7; d_gene: .; abundance: .; CDR3nt: TGTGCCAGCAGTACACAACCTGACTGGAGATCCTACGAGCAGTACTTC; CDR3aa: CASSTQPDWRSYEQYF
v_gene: TRBV24-1; j_gene: TRBJ2-3; d_gene: TRBD2; abundance: .; CDR3nt: TGTGCCACCAGTGATGGGACTAGCGATACAGATACGCAGTATTTT; CDR3aa: CATSDGTSDTDTQYF
v_gene: TRBV9; j_gene: TRBJ2-1; d_gene: TRBD2; abundance: .; CDR3nt: TGTGCCAGCAGCCCGCGGGAGGGTGAGCAGTTCTTC; CDR3aa: CASSPREGEQFF